These 32 T cell receptor beta chains came from one sample sequenced in a study of T cell responses to AZD1222 COVID-19 vaccine. The assay was immunoSEQ multiplex PCR, and TCRdb's table has in-frame clones only and misses some. The profile shows around 160,000 clones, around nine tenths of them singletons. The material was peripheral blood, obtained on day 0 of MenACWY control vaccination. The origin of the receptors is an adult in good health.

The chain is built from TRBV5-6 and TRBJ1-1; D not certain. Germline-derived CDR1 and CDR2 are SGHDT and YYEEEE. This CDR3 is 15 amino acids long. V dropped 0 bases and J dropped 2 bases, with 11 bases sitting between them. The CDR3 sequence is CASSLALSVNTEAFF. The CDR3 region has the DNA TGTGCCAGCAGCTTGGCTTTGTCGGTAAACACTGAAGCTTTCTTT.

The chain has TRBV9 and TRBJ2-1; D unresolved. Trimming left V 4 bases short and J 2 bases short, with 7 bases between. The V gene's germline CDR1 is SGDLS and CDR2 YYNGEE. This CDR3 region has 13 residues. The chain's CDR3 is CASSQVTYNEQFF. The CDR3 DNA follows: TGTGCCAGCAGCCAGGTTACCTACAATGAGCAGTTCTTC.

V usage is TRBV28 and J usage is TRBJ2-1; weak D call: TRBD2 (6 bases). Trimming took 2 bases from V and 5 from J, leaving 22 bases between them. CDR1 and CDR2 (germline): MDHEN, SYDVKM. The CDR3 is made up of 18 amino acids. The CDR3 spells CASSLAQALAGTHNEQFF. For the CDR3, the DNA is TGTGCCAGCAGTTTAGCCCAAGCGTTGGCGGGGACCCACAATGAGCAGTTCTTC.

V gene TRBV30 combines with J gene TRBJ1-5; D is perhaps TRBD1 (5 bases). The germline V and J ends were trimmed by 1 base and 6 bases, with 16 bases remaining between them. CDR3 length: 15 amino acids. Germline lookup yields CDR1 GTSNPN and CDR2 SVGIG (reference sequence). The DNA for the CDR3 is TGTGCCTGGAGTGAAGACCCAGGGCCTGGTCAGCCCCAGCATTTT. Translation: CAWSEDPGPGQPQHF.

As DNA, the CDR3 is TGTGCCAGCAGAACACCCGGGGCAGTTGGCGGCTACACCTTC. Translation: CASRTPGAVGGYTF. The J gene is TRBJ1-2, the V gene TRBV27, with D perhaps TRBD1 (5 bases). V was trimmed by 6 bases and J by 8 bases, leaving 19 bases between them. The CDR3 totals 14 residues. The germline V gene encodes CDR1 MNHEY and CDR2 SMNVEV (reference sequence).

The V gene is TRBV4-1, the J gene TRBJ1-2; 8 bases match TRBD1. The CDR3 spans 17 residues. V was pared by 0 bases and J by 4 bases, with 10 bases of the junction left unmatched. CDR1 MGHRA and CDR2 YSYEKL come from the germline V gene. The CDR3 reads CASSQEETGATFYGYTF. CDR3 DNA: TGCGCCAGCAGCCAAGAAGAGACAGGGGCTACCTTCTATGGCTACACCTTC.

This rearrangement joins TRBV18 to TRBJ1-6; weak D call: TRBD1 (5 bases). CDR1 is KGHSH and CDR2 is LQKENI in the germline V gene. CDR3 length equals 16 residues. V gave up 3 bases and J gave up 10 bases, with 19 bases separating them. CDR3 sequence (DNA): TGTGCCAGCTCACCCAGCCCGGGGGGAATTGGGTCACCCCTCCACTTT. It is translated as CASSPSPGGIGSPLHF.

This chain uses TRBV11-2 with TRBJ2-2, with a possible D match to TRBD1 (5 bases). Trimming removed 1 base from V and 3 bases from J, with 9 bases in between. Germline CDR1 reads SGHAT; CDR2 reads FQNNGV. The length of the CDR3 is 15 residues. The CDR3 DNA reads TGTGCCAGCAGCTTAGTCAGGGCCTACACCGGGGAGCTGTTTTTT. Translating it yields CASSLVRAYTGELFF.

This chain links TRBV7-8 with TRBJ1-5; 7 bases match TRBD1. Germline trimming cut 5 bases from V and 0 bases from J; bases unmatched to any gene: 10. Germline V gene lookup returns CDR1 SGHVS and CDR2 FQNEAQ. The CDR3 runs 17 residues. The CDR3 region has the DNA TGTGCCAGCAGCCCCCGGGACAGAGAATATAGCAATCAGCCCCAGCATTTT. This gives the protein CASSPRDREYSNQPQHF.

V usage is TRBV10-2 and J usage is TRBJ1-4; 8 nucleotides match TRBD1. The CDR3 has 16 amino acids. Germline trimming cut 6 bases from V and 6 bases from J; bases unmatched to any gene: 12. CDR1 is WSHSY, CDR2 SAAADI, per germline. The chain's CDR3 is CASRARGRTTHEKLFF. The DNA of the CDR3 is TGCGCCAGCAGGGCCAGGGGGCGGACTACTCATGAAAAACTGTTTTTT.

V gene TRBV19 combines with J gene TRBJ2-5; unclear D gene. This CDR3 region has 13 residues. Between the trimmed V and J ends, which lost 1 base and 7 bases, there was a span of 10 bases. Germline-derived CDR1 and CDR2 are LNHDA and SQIVND (reference sequence). In DNA form, the CDR3 reads TGTGCCAGTAGTATAGGCGGCCGAGGGACCCAGTACTTC. It codes for CASSIGGRGTQYF.

This chain uses TRBV27 with TRBJ1-5, with 7 bases that match TRBD1. The CDR3 covers 16 residues. The V gene's germline CDR1 is MNHEY and CDR2 SMNVEV (reference sequence). The trim removed 0 bases at V and 3 bases at J, leaving 5 bases unmatched. This CDR3 is CASSLSWTGPNQPQHF. DNA for the CDR3: TGTGCCAGCAGTTTATCTTGGACAGGCCCCAATCAGCCCCAGCATTTT.

CDR3 bases: TGCGCCAGCAGCTCCCGAACAGGGGCTACAGAGACCCAGTACTTC. Translated: CASSSRTGATETQYF. V is TRBV5-1 and J is TRBJ2-5; 7 bases agree with TRBD1. The ends lost 3 bases at V and 4 bases at J; junction bases unmatched: 9. From germline, CDR1 is SGHRS and CDR2 YFSETQ. The CDR3 runs 15 residues.

This chain uses TRBV10-2 with TRBJ2-2, with 9 bases aligning to TRBD2. Looked up from germline, CDR1 is WSHSY and CDR2 is SAAADI. The CDR3 totals 16 residues. V lost 2 bases, J lost 6 bases, and 7 bases stayed unmatched. In DNA, the CDR3 is TGCGCCAGCAGTGAGATTAGCGGGAGAACTCCCGGGGAGCTGTTTTTT. This translates into CASSEISGRTPGELFF.

A single count supports this clone. J is TRBJ2-6 and V is TRBV24-1; D possibly corresponds to TRBD2 (5 bases). The V gene lost 4 bases and the J gene lost 2 bases, with 14 bases spanning the gap. The CDR3 length is 17 residues. Germline V lookup: CDR1 KGHDR, CDR2 SFDVKD. The CDR3 DNA is TGTGCCACCAGTGACGGGGTCGGCGCGCCTGGGGCCAACGTCCTGACTTTC. It translates to CATSDGVGAPGANVLTF.

The chain employs TRBV7-8 and TRBJ1-4, with 9 bases aligning to TRBD1. The V gene's germline CDR1 is SGHVS and CDR2 FQNEAQ. Losses at the gene ends were 0 bases for V and 5 bases for J; bases not matched to a gene: 4. There are 16 residues in the CDR3. CDR3: CASSLALGTGNEKLFF. The CDR3, as DNA: TGTGCCAGCAGCTTAGCGCTTGGGACAGGGAATGAAAAACTGTTTTTT.

The sample holds a few counts of this clone. The chain couples TRBV10-3 to TRBJ1-3, with unresolved D. Germline CDR1 ENHRY, CDR2 SYGVKD. The V and J ends lost 8 bases and 4 bases respectively, with 15 bases between them. The CDR3 runs 14 residues. The CDR3 is CAIARGHAGNTIYF. The CDR3 bases are TGTGCCATCGCCCGAGGGCACGCCGGAAACACCATATATTTT.

The CDR3 DNA reads TGCGCCAGCAGCTTGGGTAGCGGGGGAGCCAATGAGCAGTTCTTC. This sequence encodes CASSLGSGGANEQFF. The V call is TRBV5-1, the J call TRBJ2-1, with 9 positions matching TRBD2. Germline V gene data show CDR1 as SGHRS and CDR2 as YFSETQ. V was clipped by 0 bases and J by 6 bases; unmatched bases: 4. There are 15 residues in the CDR3. Using reference TRBV5-1 and TRBJ2-1 for the parts outside the CDR3, the full variable domain is KAGVTQTPRYLIKTRGQQVTLSCSPISGHRSVSWYQQTPGQGLQFLFEYFSETQRNKGNFPGRFSGRQFSNSRSEMNVSTLELGDSALYLCASSLGSGGANEQFFGPGTRLTVL.

The V and J genes are TRBV15 and TRBJ2-7; tentatively, D is TRBD1 (5 bases). Germline CDR1 LNHNV, CDR2 YYDKDF (reference sequence). The V and J ends lost 0 bases and 5 bases respectively, with 11 bases between them. CDR3 size: 14 residues. The DNA for the CDR3 is TGTGCCACCAGCAGAGATGTAGGGGTCCACGAGCAGTACTTC. Its protein product is CATSRDVGVHEQYF.

The chain uses TRBV19 and TRBJ2-7, with D possibly TRBD1 on 6 matching bases. This CDR3 has 11 residues. CDR1 is LNHDA and CDR2 is SQIVND in the germline V gene (reference sequence). Deletions cut 4 bases from V and 12 bases from J, with 13 bases between. In DNA, the CDR3 is TGTGCCAGTAGTACCAGAACAGGGTGGTACTTC. Encoded protein: CASSTRTGWYF.

The chain recombines TRBV5-1 with TRBJ2-3; 7 bases match TRBD1. Germline CDR1 SGHRS, CDR2 YFSETQ. There are 16 residues in the CDR3. The J segment lost 2 bases and the V segment lost 0 bases, leaving 6 bases of the junction unmatched. The CDR3 DNA is TGCGCCAGCAGCTTGGGAGGGACAGCCTCCACAGATACGCAGTATTTT. It is translated as CASSLGGTASTDTQYF. The whole variable domain, remainder taken from reference TRBV5-1 and TRBJ2-3, is KAGVTQTPRYLIKTRGQQVTLSCSPISGHRSVSWYQQTPGQGLQFLFEYFSETQRNKGNFPGRFSGRQFSNSRSEMNVSTLELGDSALYLCASSLGGTASTDTQYFGPGTRLTVL.

The J gene is TRBJ1-5, the V gene TRBV11-2, with 9 positions matching TRBD1. This CDR3 is 16 amino acids long. CDR1 and CDR2 from the germline V gene are SGHAT and FQNNGV. J was trimmed by 7 bases and V by 2 bases; bases with no gene match: 9. CDR3 sequence reads: CASSLRGDRARQPQHF. In DNA form, the CDR3 reads TGTGCCAGCAGCTTAAGGGGGGACAGGGCTAGGCAGCCCCAGCATTTT.

V usage is TRBV6-5 and J usage is TRBJ1-2; weak D call: TRBD1 (5 bases). Germline assignment: CDR1 MNHEY and CDR2 SVGAGI. The V gene lost 5 bases and the J gene lost 4 bases, with 11 bases spanning the gap. The CDR3 runs 13 residues. CDR3 sequence (DNA): TGTGCCAGCAGTCCCCGGACACGCTATGGCTACACCTTC. It translates to CASSPRTRYGYTF.

The chain carries TRBV7-2 and TRBJ2-1, with D hard to call. Germline loops: CDR1 SGHTA, CDR2 FQGNSA. The V end was cut by 3 bases, the J end by 10 bases, with 16 bases between. This CDR3 comprises 14 residues. The CDR3: CASSFVGTTAEQFF. In DNA form, the CDR3 reads TGTGCCAGCAGCTTTGTTGGAACAACGGCCGAGCAGTTCTTC.

This rearrangement joins TRBV5-1 to TRBJ1-3; D perhaps matches TRBD1 (6 bases). Germline-derived CDR1 and CDR2 are SGHRS and YFSETQ. V lost 2 bases and J lost 7, with 22 bases in between. The CDR3 covers 17 residues. The CDR3 DNA follows: TGCGCCAGCAGCTTAATTCCAACGGGGGCAGGGCTTAACACCATATATTTT. Translation: CASSLIPTGAGLNTIYF.

V usage is TRBV6-5 and J usage is TRBJ2-2, with D possibly being TRBD1 (6 bases). Germline V gene sequence: CDR1 MNHEY, CDR2 SVGAGI. This CDR3 contains 14 residues. V lost 8 bases and J lost 6, with 16 bases in between. The CDR3 DNA is TGTGCCAGCGGACTCAGGGGTCCCGCCGGGGAGCTGTTTTTT. This codes for CASGLRGPAGELFF.

The chain recombines TRBV30 with TRBJ2-7; D gene unclear. This CDR3 spans 11 amino acids. V gave up 4 bases and J gave up 2 bases, with 6 bases separating them. Per germline, CDR1 GTSNPN and CDR2 SVGIG (reference sequence). As DNA, the CDR3 is TGTGCCTGGACAACCCCCTACGAGCAGTACTTC. It codes for CAWTTPYEQYF.

This clone was seen just once. The J gene is TRBJ1-2, the V gene TRBV30, with 8 bases matching TRBD1. Germline trimming cut 3 bases from V and 5 bases from J; bases unmatched to any gene: 11. The CDR3 spans 15 residues. Germline values: CDR1 GTSNPN, CDR2 SVGIG (reference sequence). The CDR3 protein is CAWSETQGARYGYTF. DNA of the CDR3: TGTGCCTGGAGCGAAACGCAGGGGGCTCGGTATGGCTACACCTTC.

This clone appeared once. V is TRBV18 and J is TRBJ1-2; 7 bases are a match to TRBD1. Germline CDR1 and CDR2: KGHSH and LQKENI. The CDR3 length is 17 residues. Trimming took 4 bases from V and 0 from J; bases not matched to a gene: 11. The CDR3 DNA is TGTGCCAGCTCACTCTCCCGGGACAGCTTAGCTAACTATGGCTACACCTTC. Its protein product is CASSLSRDSLANYGYTF.

The genes are TRBV11-2 and TRBJ2-5, with D possibly TRBD2 on 7 matching bases. The CDR3 sequence is 16 residues long. V lost 5 bases, J lost 5 bases, and 21 bases lay in between. Germline CDR1 reads SGHAT; CDR2 reads FQNNGV. CDR3 sequence (DNA): TGTGCCAGCAGCCGGAATACGTTCAGGGGAGGGGAGACCCAGTACTTC. It codes for CASSRNTFRGGETQYF.

The chain employs TRBV27 and TRBJ2-7; unclear D gene. This CDR3 spans 12 amino acids. The V gene's germline CDR1 is MNHEY and CDR2 SMNVEV (reference sequence). Trimming stripped 6 bases from V and 3 bases from J, with 9 bases between. CDR3 sequence: CASRSSFYEQYF. In DNA, the CDR3 is TGTGCCAGCAGATCCTCTTTCTACGAGCAGTACTTC.

The chain joins TRBV6-5 to TRBJ2-3; D unresolved. This CDR3 is built from 15 residues. The V and J ends lost 2 bases and 2 bases respectively, with 11 bases between them. Germline V gives CDR1 MNHEY, CDR2 SVGAGI. This CDR3 is CASSYRNNPTDTQYF. The DNA of the CDR3 is TGTGCCAGCAGTTACCGGAACAATCCCACAGATACGCAGTATTTT.